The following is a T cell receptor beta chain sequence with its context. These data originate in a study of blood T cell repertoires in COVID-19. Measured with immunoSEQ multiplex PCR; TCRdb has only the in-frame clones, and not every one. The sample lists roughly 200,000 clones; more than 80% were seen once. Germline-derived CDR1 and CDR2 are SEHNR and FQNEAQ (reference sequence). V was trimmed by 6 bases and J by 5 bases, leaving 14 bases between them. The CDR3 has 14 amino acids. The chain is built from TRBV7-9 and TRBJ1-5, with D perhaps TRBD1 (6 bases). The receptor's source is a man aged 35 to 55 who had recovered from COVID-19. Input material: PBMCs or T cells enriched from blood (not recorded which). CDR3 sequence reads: CASSSGQTYQPQHF. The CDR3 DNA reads TGTGCCAGCAGTTCTGGACAGACTTATCAGCCCCAGCATTTT.